This T cell receptor (beta chain) was sequenced for a study of cytomegalovirus exposure and HLA in healthy donors. Primers: 60 Vbeta forward and 13 Jbeta reverse. Per the study methods: An analysis performed later counted roughly 79 million unique TCR beta chains (roughly 9.9 million of them shared). The table came from immunoSEQ multiplex PCR; TCRdb's copy has only in-frame clones and leaves some out. V, J and clone size were drawn from that table, and D and trimming were deduced from the DNA. Here the sample spans about 130,000 clones, approximately 78% being singletons. Germline values: CDR1 SEHNR, CDR2 FQNEAQ (reference sequence). This CDR3 spans 14 amino acids. After removal of 6 bases from V and 1 base from J, the junction contained 2 bases not matched to a gene. Regarding the study as a whole: Analysis performed later showed TCR beta chains linked to HLA being more clonally expanded than equally common others.

Points on this clone: Its antigen remains unidentified.

Sequencing was performed on PBMCs. The clonotype was recovered from a woman in her forties in good health and CMV-seropositive. The chain joins TRBV7-9 to TRBJ2-2; 7 bases agree with TRBD1. CDR3 in DNA: TGTGCCAGCAGACCAGGGGGGAACACCGGGGAGCTGTTTTTT. Translated: CASRPGGNTGELFF.